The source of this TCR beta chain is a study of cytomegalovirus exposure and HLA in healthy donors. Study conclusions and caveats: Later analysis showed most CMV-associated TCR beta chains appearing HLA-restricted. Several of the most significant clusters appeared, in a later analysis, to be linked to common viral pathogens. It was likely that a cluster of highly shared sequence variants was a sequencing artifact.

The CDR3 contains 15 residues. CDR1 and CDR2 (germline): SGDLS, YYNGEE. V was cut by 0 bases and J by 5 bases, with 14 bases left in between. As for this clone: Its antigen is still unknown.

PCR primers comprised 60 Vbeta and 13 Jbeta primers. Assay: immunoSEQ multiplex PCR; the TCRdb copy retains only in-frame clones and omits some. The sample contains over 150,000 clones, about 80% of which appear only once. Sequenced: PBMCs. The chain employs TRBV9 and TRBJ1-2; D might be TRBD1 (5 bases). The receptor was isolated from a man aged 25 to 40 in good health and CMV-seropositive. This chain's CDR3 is CASSVAAGREYGYTF. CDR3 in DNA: TGTGCCAGCAGCGTAGCGGCAGGGCGAGAGTATGGCTACACCTTC.